This TCR beta chain was profiled in a study of a mutant IDH1 vaccine in newly diagnosed glioma. The CDR3 spans 14 residues. CDR1 LGHNA and CDR2 YSLEER come from the germline V gene. V was clipped by 4 bases and J by 5 bases, with 15 bases between them. Time point: week 35, safety follow-up. Alongside topical imiquimod, each dose of vaccine comprised 300 ug of mutant IDH1 20-mer peptide. Some clones are missing from TCRdb's copy, which holds only in-frame ones; the method was immunoSEQ multiplex PCR. Among about 68,000 clones listed, 84% were seen once. On this clone itself: Its specificity is not known.

The chain recombines TRBV4-3 with TRBJ2-7; tentative D call: TRBD2 (5 bases). Sequenced material: PBMCs, taken from a glioma patient whose treatment included an IDH1 peptide vaccine. The clonotype was recovered from a man younger than 30 with glioma. The CDR3 nucleotides read TGCGCCAGCAGCCGTTCGAGGGCCGCGGACGAGCAGTACTTC. This encodes CASSRSRAADEQYF.